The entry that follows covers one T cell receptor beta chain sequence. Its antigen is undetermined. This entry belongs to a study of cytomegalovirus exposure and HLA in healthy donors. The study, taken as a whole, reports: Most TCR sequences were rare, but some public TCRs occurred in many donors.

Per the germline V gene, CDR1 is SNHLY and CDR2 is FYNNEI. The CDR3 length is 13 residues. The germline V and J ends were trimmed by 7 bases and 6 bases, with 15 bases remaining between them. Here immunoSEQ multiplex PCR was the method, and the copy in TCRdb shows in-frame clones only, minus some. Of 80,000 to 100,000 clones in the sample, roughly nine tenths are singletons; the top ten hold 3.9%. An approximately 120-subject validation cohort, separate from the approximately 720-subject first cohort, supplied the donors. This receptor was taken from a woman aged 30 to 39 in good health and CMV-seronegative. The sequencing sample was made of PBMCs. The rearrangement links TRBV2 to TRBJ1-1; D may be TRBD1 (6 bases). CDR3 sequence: CASTTGLGSEAFF. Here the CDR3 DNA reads TGTGCCAGCACGACAGGTCTTGGGTCTGAAGCTTTCTTT.